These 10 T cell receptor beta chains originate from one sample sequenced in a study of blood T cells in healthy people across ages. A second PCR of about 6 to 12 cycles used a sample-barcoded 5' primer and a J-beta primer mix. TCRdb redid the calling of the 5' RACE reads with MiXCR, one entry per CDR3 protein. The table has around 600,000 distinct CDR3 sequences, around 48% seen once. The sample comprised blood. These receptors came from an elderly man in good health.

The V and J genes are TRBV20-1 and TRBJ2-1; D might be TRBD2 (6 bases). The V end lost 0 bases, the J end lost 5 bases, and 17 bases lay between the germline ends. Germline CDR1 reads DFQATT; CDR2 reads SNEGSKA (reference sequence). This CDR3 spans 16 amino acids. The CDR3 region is CSARDWSGVGHNEQFF. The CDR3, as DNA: TGCAGTGCTAGAGATTGGTCGGGAGTCGGTCACAATGAGCAGTTCTTC.

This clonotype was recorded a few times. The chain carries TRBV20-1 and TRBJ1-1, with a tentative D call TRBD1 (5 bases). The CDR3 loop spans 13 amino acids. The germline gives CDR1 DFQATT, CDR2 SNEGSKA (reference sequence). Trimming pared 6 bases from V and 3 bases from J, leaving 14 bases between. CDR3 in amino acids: CSARAGWDTEAFF. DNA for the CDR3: TGCAGTGCCCGTGCAGGGTGGGACACTGAAGCTTTCTTT.

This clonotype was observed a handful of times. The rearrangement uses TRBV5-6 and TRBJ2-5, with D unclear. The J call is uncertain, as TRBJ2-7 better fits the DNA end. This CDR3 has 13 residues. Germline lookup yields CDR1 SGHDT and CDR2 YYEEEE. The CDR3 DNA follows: TGTGCCAGCAGCTTGACAGATAACTACGAGCAGTACTTC. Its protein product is CASSLTDNYEQYF.

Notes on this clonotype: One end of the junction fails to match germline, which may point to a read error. As DNA, the CDR3 is TGTGCCAGCAGCAAGCGGGAACTCTACGTGCAGTACTTC. This codes for CASSKRELYVQYF. The chain joins TRBV7-9 to TRBJ2-7, with TRBD2 identical over 7 bases. The germline CDR1 and CDR2 sequences are SEHNR and FQNEAQ (reference sequence). The length of the CDR3 is 13 residues.

CDR3 protein: CASSLAWDRVGTEAFF. The CDR3 DNA reads TGCGCCAGCAGCTTGGCTTGGGACAGGGTGGGCACTGAAGCTTTCTTT. This chain joins TRBV5-1 and TRBJ1-1; 9 positions match TRBD1. This CDR3 is built from 16 residues. Germline lookup yields CDR1 SGHRS and CDR2 YFSETQ. The junction had 7 bases not matched to a gene; V was cut back by 0 bases and J by 4 bases.

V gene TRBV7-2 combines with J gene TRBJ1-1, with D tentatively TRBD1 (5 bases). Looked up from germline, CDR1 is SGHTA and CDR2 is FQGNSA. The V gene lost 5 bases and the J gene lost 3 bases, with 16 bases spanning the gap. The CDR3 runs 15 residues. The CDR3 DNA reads TGTGCCAGCAGCACAAGACAGCTCCCCTACACTGAAGCTTTCTTT. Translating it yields CASSTRQLPYTEAFF. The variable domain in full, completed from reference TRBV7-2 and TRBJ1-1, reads GAGVSQSPSNKVTEKGKDVELRCDPISGHTALYWYRQSLGQGLEFLIYFQGNSAPDKSGLPSDRFSAERTGGSVSTLTIQRTQQEDSAVYLCASSTRQLPYTEAFFGQGTRLTVV.

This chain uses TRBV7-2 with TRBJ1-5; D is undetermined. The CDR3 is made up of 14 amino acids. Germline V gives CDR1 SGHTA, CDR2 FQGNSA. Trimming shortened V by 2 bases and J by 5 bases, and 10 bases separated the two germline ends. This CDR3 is CASSLFSGDQPQHF. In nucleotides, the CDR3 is TGTGCCAGCAGCTTATTTTCAGGCGATCAGCCCCAGCATTTT.

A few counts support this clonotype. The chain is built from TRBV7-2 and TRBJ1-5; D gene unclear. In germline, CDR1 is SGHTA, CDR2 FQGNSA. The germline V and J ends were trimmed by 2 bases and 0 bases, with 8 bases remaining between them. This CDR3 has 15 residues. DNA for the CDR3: TGTGCCAGCAGCTTAATGGCAGATAGCAATCAGCCCCAGCATTTT. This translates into CASSLMADSNQPQHF.

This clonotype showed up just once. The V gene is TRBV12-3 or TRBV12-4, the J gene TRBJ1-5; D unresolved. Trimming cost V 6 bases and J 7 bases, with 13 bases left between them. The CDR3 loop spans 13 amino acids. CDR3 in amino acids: CASSPQNIQPQHF. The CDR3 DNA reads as TGTGCCAGCAGCCCACAGAACATCCAGCCCCAGCATTTT.

The CDR3 DNA sequence: TGTGCCAGCAGTTCTTCCGGACAGCGAAGCACAGATACGCAGTATTTT. It codes for CASSSSGQRSTDTQYF. The chain employs TRBV6-2 or TRBV6-3 and TRBJ2-3; possibly TRBD1 for D (6 bases). The CDR3 length is 16 residues. Germline V lookup: CDR1 MNHEY, CDR2 SVGEGT. Trimming pared 4 bases from V and 0 bases from J, leaving 14 bases between.